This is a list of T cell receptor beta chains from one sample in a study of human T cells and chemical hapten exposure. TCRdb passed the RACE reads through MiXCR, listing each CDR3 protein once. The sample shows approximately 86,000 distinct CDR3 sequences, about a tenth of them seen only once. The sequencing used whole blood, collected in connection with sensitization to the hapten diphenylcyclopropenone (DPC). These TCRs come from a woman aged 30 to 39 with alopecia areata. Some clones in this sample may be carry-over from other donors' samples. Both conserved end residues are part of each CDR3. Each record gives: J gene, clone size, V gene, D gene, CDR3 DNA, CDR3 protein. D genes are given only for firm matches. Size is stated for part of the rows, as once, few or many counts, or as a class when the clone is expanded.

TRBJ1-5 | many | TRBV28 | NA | TGTGCCAGCAGTCGACACCTTAGCAATCAGCCCCAGCATTTT | CASSRHLSNQPQHF
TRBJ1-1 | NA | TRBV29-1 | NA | TGCAGCGCTCTAACAGGGATGCTAGAAGCTTTCTTT | CSALTGMLEAFF
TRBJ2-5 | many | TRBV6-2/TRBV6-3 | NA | TGTGCCAGCAGTTATGCCGAATGGGAGGGGGTGCAAGAGACCCAGTACTTC | CASSYAEWEGVQETQYF
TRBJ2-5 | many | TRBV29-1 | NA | TGCAGCGTTGAAGATCCAACAGGGAAGGGGACCCAGTACTTC | CSVEDPTGKGTQYF
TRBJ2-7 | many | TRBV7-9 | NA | TGTGCCAGCAGCTTGGGACTCAGCGAGCAGTACTTC | CASSLGLSEQYF
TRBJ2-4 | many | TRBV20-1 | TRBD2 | TGCAGTGCTAGAAGTCCGAGCGGGAGGGCCAAAAACATTCAGTACTTC | CSARSPSGRAKNIQYF
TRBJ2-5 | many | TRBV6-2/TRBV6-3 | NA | TGTGCCAGCAGTTACGGCTACTCGTACCAAGAGACCCAGTACTTC | CASSYGYSYQETQYF
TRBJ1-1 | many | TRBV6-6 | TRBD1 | TGTGCCAGCAACGGGGGACAGCCCCTGAACACTGAAGCTTTCTTT | CASNGGQPLNTEAFF
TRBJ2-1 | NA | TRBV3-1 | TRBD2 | TGTGCCAGCAGCCTCGGGACTAGCGTACTCGAGCAGTTCTTC | CASSLGTSVLEQFF
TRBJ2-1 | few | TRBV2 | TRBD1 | TGTGCCAGCCTCCGGGACAGGGGCTACAATGAGCAGTTCTTC | CASLRDRGYNEQFF
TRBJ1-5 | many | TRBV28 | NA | TGTGCCAGCAGTTTGGGCGGGGCGGATCGGCAGCCCCAGCATTTT | CASSLGGADRQPQHF
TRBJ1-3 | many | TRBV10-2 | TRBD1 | TGCGCCAGCAGCAGGGGGCTGGATGGAAACACCATATATTTT | CASSRGLDGNTIYF
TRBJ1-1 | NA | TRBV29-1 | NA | TGCAGCGTTGAGCGGCGGGGAACTGAAGCTTTCTTT | CSVERRGTEAFF
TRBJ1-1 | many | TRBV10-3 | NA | TGTGCCATCAGTGATCGGAACACTGAAGCTTTCTTT | CAISDRNTEAFF
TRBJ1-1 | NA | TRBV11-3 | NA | TGTGCCAGCAGCCAACAGCACAGTGAAGCTTTCTTT | CASSQQHSEAFF
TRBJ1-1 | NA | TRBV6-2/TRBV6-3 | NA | TGTGCCAGCAGCTACCAAACTGAAGCTTTCTTT | CASSYQTEAFF
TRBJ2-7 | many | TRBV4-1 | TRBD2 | TGCGCCAGCAGCCAGGGGACTAGCGGGAGGGCGTCCTACGAGCAGTACTTC | CASSQGTSGRASYEQYF
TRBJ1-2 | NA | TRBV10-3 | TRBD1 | TGTGTCATCACTCCGGGACAGGGGGTTGAGAACTATGGCTACACCTTC | CVITPGQGVENYGYTF
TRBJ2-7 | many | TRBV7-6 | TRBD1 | TGTGCCAGCAGCCACACAGATACAGGGGGCTACGAGCAGTACTTC | CASSHTDTGGYEQYF
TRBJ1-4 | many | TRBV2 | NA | TGTGCCAGCAGTGCGGGGCTCCTTCAAGTGGAAAAACTGTTTTTT | CASSAGLLQVEKLFF
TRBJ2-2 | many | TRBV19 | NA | TGTGCCAGTAGTCCCCCCGTCGACACCGGGGAGCTGTTTTTT | CASSPPVDTGELFF
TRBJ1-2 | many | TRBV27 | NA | TGTGCCAGCAGTTTGTCGCAGAACTATGGCTACACCTTC | CASSLSQNYGYTF
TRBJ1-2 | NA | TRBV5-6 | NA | TGTGCCAGCAGCTTGTTGTGGGGCGGCTACACCTTC | CASSLLWGGYTF
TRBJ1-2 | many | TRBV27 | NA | TGTGCCAGCAGTCCTGGCGTCAGGGCAGACTATGGCTACACCTTC | CASSPGVRADYGYTF
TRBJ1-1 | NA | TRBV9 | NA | TGTGCCAGCAGCGTAGGAGGGAAGAACACTGAAGCTTTCTTT | CASSVGGKNTEAFF
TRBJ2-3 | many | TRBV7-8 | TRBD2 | TGTGCCAGCAGTTCAGGACTAGCGGGGGGTGGCACGCAGTATTTT | CASSSGLAGGGTQYF
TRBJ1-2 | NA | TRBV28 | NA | TGTGCCAGCAGTTTATACGGAGGAGGCTATGGCTACACCTTC | CASSLYGGGYGYTF